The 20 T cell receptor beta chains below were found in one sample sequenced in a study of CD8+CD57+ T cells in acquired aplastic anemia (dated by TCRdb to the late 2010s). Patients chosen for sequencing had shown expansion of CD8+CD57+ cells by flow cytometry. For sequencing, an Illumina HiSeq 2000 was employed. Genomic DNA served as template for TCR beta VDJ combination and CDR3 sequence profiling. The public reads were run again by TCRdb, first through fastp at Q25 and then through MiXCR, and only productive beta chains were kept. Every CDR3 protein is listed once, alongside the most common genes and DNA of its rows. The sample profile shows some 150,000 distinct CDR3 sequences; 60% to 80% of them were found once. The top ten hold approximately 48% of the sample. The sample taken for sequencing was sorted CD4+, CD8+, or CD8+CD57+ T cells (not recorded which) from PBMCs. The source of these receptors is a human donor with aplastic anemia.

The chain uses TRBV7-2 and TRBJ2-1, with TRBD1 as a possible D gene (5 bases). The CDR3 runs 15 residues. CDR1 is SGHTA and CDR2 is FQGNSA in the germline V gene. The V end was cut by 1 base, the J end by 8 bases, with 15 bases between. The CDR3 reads CASSLEDVRVYEQFF. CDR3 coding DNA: TGTGCCAGCAGCTTAGAAGACGTCAGGGTGTATGAGCAGTTCTTC.

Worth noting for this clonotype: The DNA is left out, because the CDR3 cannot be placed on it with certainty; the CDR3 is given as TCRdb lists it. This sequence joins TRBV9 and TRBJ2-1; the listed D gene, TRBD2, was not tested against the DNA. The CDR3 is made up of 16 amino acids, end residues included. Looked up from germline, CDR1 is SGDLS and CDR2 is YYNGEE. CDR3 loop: CICSAPGSGDRNEQFF.

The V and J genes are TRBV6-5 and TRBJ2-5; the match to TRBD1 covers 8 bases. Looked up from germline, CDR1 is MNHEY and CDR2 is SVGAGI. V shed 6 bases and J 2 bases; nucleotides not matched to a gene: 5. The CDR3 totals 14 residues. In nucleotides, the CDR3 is TGTGCCAGCAGCAGGGGGCCTCAACAAGAGACCCAGTACTTC. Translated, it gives CASSRGPQQETQYF.

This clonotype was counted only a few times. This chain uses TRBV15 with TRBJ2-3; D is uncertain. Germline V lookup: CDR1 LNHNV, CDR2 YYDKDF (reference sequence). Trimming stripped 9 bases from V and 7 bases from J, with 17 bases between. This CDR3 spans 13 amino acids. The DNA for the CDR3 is TGTGCCACGTGGGATTACTTGGGCTATACGCAGTATTTT. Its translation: CATWDYLGYTQYF.

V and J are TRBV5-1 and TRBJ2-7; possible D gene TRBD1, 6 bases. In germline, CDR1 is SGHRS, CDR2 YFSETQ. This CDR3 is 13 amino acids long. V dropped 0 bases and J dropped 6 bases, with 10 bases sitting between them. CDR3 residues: CASSLGQAPEQYF. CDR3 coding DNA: TGCGCCAGCAGCTTGGGACAGGCGCCCGAGCAGTACTTC.

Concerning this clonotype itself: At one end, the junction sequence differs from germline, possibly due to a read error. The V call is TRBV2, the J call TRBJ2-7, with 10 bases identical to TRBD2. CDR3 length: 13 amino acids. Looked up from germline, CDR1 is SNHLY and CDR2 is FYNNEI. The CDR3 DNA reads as TGTGCCAGCAGTGAAGGTCTAGCGGGAGACGGCGCCTTC. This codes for CASSEGLAGDGAF. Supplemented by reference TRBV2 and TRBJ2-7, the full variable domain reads EPEVTQTPSHQVTQMGQEVILRCVPISNHLYFYWYRQILGQKVEFLVSFYNNEISEKSEIFDDQFSVERPDGSNFTLKIRSTKLEDSAMYFCASSEGLAGDGAFGPGTRLTVT.

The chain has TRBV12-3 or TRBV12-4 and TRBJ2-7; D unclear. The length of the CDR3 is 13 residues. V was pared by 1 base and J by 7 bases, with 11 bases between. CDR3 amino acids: CASSLGGSWEQYF. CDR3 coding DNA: TGTGCCAGCAGTTTAGGAGGCTCGTGGGAGCAGTACTTC.

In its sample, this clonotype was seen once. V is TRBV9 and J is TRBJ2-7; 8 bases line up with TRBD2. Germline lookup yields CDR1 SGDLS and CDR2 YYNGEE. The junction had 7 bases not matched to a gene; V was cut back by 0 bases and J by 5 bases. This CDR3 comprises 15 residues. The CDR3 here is CASSVGGGGKNEQYF. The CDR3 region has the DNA TGTGCCAGCAGCGTAGGAGGCGGGGGGAAAAACGAGCAGTACTTC.

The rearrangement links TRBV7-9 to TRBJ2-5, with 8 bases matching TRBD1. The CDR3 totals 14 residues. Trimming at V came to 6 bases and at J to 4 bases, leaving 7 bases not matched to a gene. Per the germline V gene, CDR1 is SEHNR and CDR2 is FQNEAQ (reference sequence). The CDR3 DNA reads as TGTGCCAGCAGAGAGGACAGGGTAGGAGAGACCCAGTACTTC. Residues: CASREDRVGETQYF.

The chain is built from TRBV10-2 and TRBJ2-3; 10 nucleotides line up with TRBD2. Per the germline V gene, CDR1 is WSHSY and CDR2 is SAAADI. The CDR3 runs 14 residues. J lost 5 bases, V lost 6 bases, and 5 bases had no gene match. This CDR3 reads CASSERGGEDTQYF. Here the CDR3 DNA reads TGCGCCAGCAGCGAGCGGGGGGGCGAAGATACGCAGTATTTT.

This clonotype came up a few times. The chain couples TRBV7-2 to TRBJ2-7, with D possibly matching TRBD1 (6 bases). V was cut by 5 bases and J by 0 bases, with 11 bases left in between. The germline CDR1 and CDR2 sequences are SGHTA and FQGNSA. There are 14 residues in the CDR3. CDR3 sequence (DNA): TGTGCCAGCAGCGACAGGAGGAGCTCCTACGAGCAGTACTTC. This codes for CASSDRRSSYEQYF.

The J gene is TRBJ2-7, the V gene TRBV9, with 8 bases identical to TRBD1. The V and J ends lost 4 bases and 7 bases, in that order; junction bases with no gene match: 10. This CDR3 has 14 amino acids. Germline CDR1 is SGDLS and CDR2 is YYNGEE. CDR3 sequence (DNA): TGTGCCAGCAGCCCGACTGGACAGGGTTGGGAGCAGTACTTC. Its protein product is CASSPTGQGWEQYF.

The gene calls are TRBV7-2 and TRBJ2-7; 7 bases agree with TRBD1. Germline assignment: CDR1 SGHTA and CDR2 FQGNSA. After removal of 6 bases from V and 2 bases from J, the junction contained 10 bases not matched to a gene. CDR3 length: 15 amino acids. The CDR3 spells CASSKTGRGAYEQYF. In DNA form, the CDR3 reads TGTGCCAGCAGTAAGACAGGGCGTGGAGCCTACGAGCAGTACTTC.

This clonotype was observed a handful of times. The CDR3 region has the DNA TGTGCCAGCAGCTTCACAGGGATCTACGAGCAGTACTTC. Translation: CASSFTGIYEQYF. V is TRBV7-8 and J is TRBJ2-7; possible D gene TRBD1, 6 bases. The V gene's germline CDR1 is SGHVS and CDR2 FQNEAQ. This CDR3 has 13 amino acids. V was shortened by 3 bases and J by 3 bases, with 9 bases between the two germline ends. Full variable domain (remainder filled in from reference TRBV7-8 and TRBJ2-7): GAGVSQSPRYKVAKRGQDVALRCDPISGHVSLFWYQQALGQGPEFLTYFQNEAQLDKSGLPSDRFFAERPEGSVSTLKIQRTQQEDSAVYLCASSFTGIYEQYFGPGTRLTVT.

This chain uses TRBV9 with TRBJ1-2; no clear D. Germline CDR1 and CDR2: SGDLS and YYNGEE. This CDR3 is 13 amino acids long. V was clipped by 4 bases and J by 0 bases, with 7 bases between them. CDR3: CASSSTTNYGYTF. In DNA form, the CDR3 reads TGTGCCAGCAGCTCCACCACTAACTATGGCTACACCTTC.

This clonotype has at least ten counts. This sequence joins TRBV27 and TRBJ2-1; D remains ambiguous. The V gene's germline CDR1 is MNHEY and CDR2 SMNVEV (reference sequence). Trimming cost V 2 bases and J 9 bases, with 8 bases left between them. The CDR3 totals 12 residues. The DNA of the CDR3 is TGTGCCAGCAGTTTAGGGCGAGCTGAGCAGTTCTTC. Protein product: CASSLGRAEQFF.

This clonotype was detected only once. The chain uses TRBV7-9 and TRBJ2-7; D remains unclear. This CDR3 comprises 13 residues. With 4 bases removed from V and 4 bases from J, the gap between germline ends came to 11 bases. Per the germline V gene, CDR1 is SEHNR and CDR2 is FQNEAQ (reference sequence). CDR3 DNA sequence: TGTGCCAGCAGCTCCAAGACGGATTACGAGCAGTACTTC. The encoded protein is CASSSKTDYEQYF.

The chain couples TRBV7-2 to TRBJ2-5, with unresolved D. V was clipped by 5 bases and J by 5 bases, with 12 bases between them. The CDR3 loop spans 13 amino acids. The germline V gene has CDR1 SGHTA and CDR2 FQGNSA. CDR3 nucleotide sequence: TGTGCCAGCAGCCCCACCTCCAGGGAGACCCAGTACTTC. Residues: CASSPTSRETQYF.

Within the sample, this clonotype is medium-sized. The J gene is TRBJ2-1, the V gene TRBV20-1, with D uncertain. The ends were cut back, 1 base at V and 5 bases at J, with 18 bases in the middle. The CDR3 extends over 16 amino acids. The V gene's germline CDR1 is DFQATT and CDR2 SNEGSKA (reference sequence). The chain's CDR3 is CSARVRVLVSDNEQFF. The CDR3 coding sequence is TGCAGTGCTAGAGTCCGGGTATTAGTCTCGGACAATGAGCAGTTCTTC.

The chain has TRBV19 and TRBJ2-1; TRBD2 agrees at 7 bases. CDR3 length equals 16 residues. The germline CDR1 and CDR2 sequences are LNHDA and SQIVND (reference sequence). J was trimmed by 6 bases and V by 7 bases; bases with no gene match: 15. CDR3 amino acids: CASNPRGRAESNEQFF. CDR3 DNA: TGTGCCAGTAACCCCCGGGGGAGGGCCGAGAGCAATGAGCAGTTCTTC.